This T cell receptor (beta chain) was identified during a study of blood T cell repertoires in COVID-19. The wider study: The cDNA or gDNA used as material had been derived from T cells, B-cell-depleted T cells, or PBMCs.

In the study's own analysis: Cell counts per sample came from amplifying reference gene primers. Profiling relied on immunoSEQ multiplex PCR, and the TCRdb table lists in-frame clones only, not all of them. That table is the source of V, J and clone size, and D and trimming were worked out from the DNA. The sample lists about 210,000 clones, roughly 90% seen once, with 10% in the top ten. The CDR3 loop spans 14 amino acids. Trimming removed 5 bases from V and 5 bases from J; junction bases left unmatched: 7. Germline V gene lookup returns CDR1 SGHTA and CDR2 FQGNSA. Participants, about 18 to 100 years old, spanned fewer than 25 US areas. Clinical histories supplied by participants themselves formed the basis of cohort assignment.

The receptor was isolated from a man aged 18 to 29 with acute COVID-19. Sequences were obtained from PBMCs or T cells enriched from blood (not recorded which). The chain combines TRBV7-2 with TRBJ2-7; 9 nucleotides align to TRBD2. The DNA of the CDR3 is TGTGCCAGCAGCCAGGGCGGGAGGGCAGACGAGCAGTACTTC. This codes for CASSQGGRADEQYF. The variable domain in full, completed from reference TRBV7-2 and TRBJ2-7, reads GAGVSQSPSNKVTEKGKDVELRCDPISGHTALYWYRQSLGQGLEFLIYFQGNSAPDKSGLPSDRFSAERTGGSVSTLTIQRTQQEDSAVYLCASSQGGRADEQYFGPGTRLTVT.